This T cell receptor (beta chain) originates from a study of blood T cells in healthy people across ages. Study results and caveats: For the donors, CMV status was unknown and possibly confounded expanded clonotype changes.

Remarks on this clonotype: Its target is unknown.

Each donor was a healthy Caucasian individual from Russia, aged 6 to 90. Every sample yielded at least 6.5 million isolated PBMCs. Germline values: CDR1 DFQATT, CDR2 SNEGSKA (reference sequence). The CDR3 is 13 amino acids. V shed 5 bases and J 4 bases; nucleotides not matched to a gene: 5. With a J-beta primer mix and a sample-barcoded 5' primer, a second PCR ran about 7 to 11 cycles. Samples each returned at least 2.5 million CDR3-containing paired-end reads. TCRdb re-called the 5' RACE reads with MiXCR, one entry per CDR3 protein. The table records approximately 600,000 distinct CDR3 sequences, under 70% of them present only once.

V and J are TRBV20-1 and TRBJ1-3, with 7 positions matching TRBD1. The sequence derives from a man aged 55-75 years in good health. Sequencing was done on a sample of blood. The DNA of the CDR3 is TGCAGTGCTTGGGACAGTACAGGAAACACCATATATTTT. It codes for CSAWDSTGNTIYF.